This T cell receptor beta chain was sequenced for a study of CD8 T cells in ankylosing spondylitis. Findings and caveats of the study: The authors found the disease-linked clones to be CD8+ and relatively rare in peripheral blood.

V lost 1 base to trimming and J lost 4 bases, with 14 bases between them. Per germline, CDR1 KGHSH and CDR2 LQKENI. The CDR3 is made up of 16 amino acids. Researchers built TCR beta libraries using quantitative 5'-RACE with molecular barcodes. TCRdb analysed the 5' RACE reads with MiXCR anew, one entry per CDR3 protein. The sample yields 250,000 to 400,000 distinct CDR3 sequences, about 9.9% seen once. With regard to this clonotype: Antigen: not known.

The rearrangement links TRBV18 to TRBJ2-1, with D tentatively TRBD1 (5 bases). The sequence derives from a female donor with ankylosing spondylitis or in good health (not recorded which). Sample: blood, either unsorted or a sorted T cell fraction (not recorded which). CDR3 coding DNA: TGTGCCAGCTCACCACTACAGGTTTGGGGATACAATGAGCAGTTCTTC. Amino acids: CASSPLQVWGYNEQFF.